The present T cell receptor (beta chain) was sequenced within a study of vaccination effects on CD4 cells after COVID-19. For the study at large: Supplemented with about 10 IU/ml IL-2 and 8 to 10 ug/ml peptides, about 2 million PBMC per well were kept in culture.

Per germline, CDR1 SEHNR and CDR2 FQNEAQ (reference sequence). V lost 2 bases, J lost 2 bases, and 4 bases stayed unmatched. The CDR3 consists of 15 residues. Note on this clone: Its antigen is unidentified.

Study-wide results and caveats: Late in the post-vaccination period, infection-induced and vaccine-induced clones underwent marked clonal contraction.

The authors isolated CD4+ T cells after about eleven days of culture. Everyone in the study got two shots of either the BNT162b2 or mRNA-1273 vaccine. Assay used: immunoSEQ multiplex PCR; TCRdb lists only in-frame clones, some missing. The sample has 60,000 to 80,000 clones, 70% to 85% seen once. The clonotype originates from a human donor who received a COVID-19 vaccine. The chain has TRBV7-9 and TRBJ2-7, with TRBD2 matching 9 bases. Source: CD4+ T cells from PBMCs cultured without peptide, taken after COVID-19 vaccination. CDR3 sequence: CASSLKAGGPYEQYV. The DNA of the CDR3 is TGTGCCAGCAGCTTAAAAGCGGGGGGCCCCTACGAGCAGTACGTC.